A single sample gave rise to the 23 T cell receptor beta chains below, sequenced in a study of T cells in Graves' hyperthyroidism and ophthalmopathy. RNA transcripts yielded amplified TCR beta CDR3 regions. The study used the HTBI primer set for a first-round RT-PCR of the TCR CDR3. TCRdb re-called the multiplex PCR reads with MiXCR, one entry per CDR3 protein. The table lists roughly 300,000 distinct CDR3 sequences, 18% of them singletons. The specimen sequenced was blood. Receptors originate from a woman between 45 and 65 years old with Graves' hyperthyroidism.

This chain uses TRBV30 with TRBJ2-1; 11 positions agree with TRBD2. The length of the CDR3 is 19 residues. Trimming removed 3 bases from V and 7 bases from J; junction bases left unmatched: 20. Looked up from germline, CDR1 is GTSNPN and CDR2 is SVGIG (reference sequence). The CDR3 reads CAWSSPGLAGPNPLNEQFF. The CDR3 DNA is TGTGCCTGGAGCAGCCCCGGACTAGCGGGCCCGAACCCGCTGAATGAGCAGTTCTTC.

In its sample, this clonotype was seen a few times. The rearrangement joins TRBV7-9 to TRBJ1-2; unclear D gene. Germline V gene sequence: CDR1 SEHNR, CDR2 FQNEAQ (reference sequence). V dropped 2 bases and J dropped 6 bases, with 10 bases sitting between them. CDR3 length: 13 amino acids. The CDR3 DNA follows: TGTGCCAGCAGCTTAACGGTGTGGGATGGCTACACCTTC. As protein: CASSLTVWDGYTF.

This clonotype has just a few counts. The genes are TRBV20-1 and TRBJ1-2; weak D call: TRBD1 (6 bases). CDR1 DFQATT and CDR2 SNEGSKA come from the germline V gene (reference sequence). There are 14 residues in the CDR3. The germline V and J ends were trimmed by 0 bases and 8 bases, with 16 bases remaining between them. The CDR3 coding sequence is TGCAGTGCTAGAGACCCTCGGGGGGCAAGGGGCTACACCTTC. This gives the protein CSARDPRGARGYTF.

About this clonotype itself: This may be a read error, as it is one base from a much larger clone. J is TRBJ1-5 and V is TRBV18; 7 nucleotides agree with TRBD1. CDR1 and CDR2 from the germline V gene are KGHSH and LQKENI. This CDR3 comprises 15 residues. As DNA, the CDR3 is TGTACCAGCTCACCAGAGGCAGGGGGAGTTCAGCCCCAGCATTTT. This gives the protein CTSSPEAGGVQPQHF.

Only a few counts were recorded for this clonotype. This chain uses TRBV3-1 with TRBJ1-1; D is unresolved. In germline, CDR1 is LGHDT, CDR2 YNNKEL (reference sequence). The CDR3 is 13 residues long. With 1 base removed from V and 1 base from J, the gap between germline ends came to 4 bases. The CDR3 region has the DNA TGTGCCAGCAGCCAAGCCGGGAACACTGAAGCTTTCTTT. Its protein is CASSQAGNTEAFF.

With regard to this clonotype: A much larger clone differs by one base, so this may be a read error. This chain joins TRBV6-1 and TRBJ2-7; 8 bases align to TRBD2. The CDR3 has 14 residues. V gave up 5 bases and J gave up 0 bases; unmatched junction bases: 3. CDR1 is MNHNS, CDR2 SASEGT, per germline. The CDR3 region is CASSRGGASYEQYV. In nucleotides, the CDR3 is TGTGCCAGCAGTCGGGGGGGGGCCTCCTACGAGCAGTACGTC.

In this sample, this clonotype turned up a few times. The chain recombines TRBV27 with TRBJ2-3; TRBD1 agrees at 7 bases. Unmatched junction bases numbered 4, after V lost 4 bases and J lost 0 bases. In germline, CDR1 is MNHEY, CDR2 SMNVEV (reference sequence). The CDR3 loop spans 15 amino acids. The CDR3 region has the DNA TGTGCCAGCAGTTCCTCCAGGGGGAGCACAGATACGCAGTATTTT. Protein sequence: CASSSSRGSTDTQYF.

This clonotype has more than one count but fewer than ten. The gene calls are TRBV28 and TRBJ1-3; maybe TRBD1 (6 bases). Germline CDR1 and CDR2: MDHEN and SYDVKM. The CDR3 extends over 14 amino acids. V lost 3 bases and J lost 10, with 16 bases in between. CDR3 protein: CASSFLVGGRTIYF. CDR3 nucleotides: TGTGCCAGCAGTTTCCTAGTGGGGGGCAGGACCATATATTTT.

DNA of the CDR3: TGTGCCAGTAGTTATTTACTAGCGGCGGGGAACAATGAGCAGTTCTTC. It yields the protein CASSYLLAAGNNEQFF. The V call is TRBV19, the J call TRBJ2-1; 8 positions agree with TRBD2. The CDR3 is 16 residues long. Germline CDR1 LNHDA, CDR2 SQIVND (reference sequence). The V and J ends lost 5 bases and 5 bases, in that order; junction bases with no gene match: 11.

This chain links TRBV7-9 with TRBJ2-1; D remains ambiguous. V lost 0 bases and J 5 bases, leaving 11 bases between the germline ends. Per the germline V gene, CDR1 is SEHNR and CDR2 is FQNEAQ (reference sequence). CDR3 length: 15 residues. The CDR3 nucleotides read TGTGCCAGCAGCTTAGCGGGTAGTGCGAACAATGAGCAGTTCTTC. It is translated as CASSLAGSANNEQFF.

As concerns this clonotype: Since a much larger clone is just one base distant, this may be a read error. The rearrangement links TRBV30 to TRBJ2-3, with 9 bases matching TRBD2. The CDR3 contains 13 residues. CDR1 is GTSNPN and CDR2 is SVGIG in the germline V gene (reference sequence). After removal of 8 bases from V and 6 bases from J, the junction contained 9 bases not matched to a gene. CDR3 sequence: CAGGASGADTQYF. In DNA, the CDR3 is TGTGCCGGGGGGGCTAGCGGGGCGGATACGCAGTATTTT.

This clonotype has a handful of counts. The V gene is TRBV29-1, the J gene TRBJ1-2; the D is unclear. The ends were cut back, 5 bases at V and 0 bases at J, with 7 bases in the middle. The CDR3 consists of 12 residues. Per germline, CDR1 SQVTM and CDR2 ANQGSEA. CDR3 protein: CSVTDTNYGYTF. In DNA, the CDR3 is TGCAGCGTTACAGATACTAACTATGGCTACACCTTC.

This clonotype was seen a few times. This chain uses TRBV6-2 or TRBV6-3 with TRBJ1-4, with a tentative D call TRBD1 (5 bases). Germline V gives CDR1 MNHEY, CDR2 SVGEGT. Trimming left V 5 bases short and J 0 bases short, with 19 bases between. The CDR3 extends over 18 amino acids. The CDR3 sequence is CASSAPQTGLPTNEKLFF. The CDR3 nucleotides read TGTGCCAGCAGTGCCCCCCAAACGGGACTCCCAACTAATGAAAAACTGTTTTTT.

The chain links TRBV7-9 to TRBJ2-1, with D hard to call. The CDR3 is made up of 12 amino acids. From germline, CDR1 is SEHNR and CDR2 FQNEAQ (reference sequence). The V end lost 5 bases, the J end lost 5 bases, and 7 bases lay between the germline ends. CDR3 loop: CASSAMDNEQFF. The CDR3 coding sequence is TGTGCCAGCAGCGCCATGGACAATGAGCAGTTCTTC. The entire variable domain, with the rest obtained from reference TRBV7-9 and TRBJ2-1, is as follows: DTGVSQNPRHKITKRGQNVTFRCDPISEHNRLYWYRQTLGQGPEFLTYFQNEAQLEKSRLLSDRFSAERPKGSFSTLEIQRTEQGDSAMYLCASSAMDNEQFFGPGTRLTVL.

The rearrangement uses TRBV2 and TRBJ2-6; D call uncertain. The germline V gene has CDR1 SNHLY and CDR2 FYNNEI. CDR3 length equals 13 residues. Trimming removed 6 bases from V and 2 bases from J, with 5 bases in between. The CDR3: CASRTAGANVLTF. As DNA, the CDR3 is TGTGCCAGCAGGACTGCTGGGGCCAACGTCCTGACTTTC.

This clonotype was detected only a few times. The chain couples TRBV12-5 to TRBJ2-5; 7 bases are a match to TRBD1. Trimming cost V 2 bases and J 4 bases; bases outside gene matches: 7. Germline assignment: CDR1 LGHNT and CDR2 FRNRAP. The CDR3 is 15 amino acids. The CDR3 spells CASGLYTTGLETQYF. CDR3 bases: TGTGCTAGTGGTTTGTACACGACAGGGTTAGAGACCCAGTACTTC.

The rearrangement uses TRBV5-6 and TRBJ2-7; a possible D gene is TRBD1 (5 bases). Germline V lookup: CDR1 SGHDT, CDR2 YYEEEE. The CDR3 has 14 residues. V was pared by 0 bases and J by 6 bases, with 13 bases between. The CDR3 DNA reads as TGTGCCAGCAGCTTGGAGGGTGGGGCCCGCGAGCAGTACGTC. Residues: CASSLEGGAREQYV.

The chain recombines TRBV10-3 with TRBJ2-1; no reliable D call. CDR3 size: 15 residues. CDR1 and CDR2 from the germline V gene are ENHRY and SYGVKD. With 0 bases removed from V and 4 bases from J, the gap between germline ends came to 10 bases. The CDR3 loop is CAISESGQLYNEQFF. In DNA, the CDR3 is TGTGCCATCAGTGAGTCTGGCCAGCTTTACAATGAGCAGTTCTTC.

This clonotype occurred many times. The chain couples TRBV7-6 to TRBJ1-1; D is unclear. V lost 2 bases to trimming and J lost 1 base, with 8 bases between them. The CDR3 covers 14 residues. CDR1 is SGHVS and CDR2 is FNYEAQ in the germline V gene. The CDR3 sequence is CASSLTRENTEAFF. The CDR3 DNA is TGTGCCAGCAGCTTAACCCGCGAGAACACTGAAGCTTTCTTT.

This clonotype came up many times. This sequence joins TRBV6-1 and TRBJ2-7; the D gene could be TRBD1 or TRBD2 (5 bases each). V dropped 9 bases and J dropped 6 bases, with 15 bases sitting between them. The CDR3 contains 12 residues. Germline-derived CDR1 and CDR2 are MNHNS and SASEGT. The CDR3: CASEGSGREQYV. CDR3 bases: TGTGCCAGTGAGGGGTCGGGTCGCGAGCAGTACGTC.

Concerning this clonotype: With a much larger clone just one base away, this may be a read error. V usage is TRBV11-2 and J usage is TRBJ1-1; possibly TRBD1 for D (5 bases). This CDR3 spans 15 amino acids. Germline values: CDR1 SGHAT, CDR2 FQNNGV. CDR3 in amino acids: CASSLAGTVNTGAFF. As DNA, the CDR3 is TGTGCCAGCAGCTTAGCAGGGACGGTGAACACTGGAGCTTTCTTT.

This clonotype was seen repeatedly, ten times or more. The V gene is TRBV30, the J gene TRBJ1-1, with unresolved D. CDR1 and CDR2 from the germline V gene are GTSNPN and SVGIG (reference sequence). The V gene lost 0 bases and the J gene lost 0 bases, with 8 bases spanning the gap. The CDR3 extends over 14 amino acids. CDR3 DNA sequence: TGTGCCTGGAGTGTAGACACTATGAACACTGAAGCTTTCTTT. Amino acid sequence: CAWSVDTMNTEAFF.

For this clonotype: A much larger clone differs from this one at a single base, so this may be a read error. CDR3 nucleotides: TGTGCCATCAGCGTATACGCGGGAGTATACAATGAGCAGTTCTTC. This encodes CAISVYAGVYNEQFF. This sequence joins TRBV28 and TRBJ2-1, with 7 bases matching TRBD2. V lost 10 bases, J lost 4 bases, and 13 bases stayed unmatched. The CDR3 loop spans 15 amino acids. Germline CDR1 is MDHEN and CDR2 is SYDVKM.